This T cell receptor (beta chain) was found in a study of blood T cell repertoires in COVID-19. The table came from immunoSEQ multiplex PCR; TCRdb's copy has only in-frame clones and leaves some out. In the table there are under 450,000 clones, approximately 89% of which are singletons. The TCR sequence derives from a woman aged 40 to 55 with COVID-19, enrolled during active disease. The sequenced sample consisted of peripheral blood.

The CDR3 region has the DNA TGTGCCAGCAGCCAATCACGGGGGGTTGACTACAATGAGCAGTTCTTC. Translated, it gives CASSQSRGVDYNEQFF. The chain carries TRBV16 and TRBJ2-1; 7 nucleotides match TRBD2. The V gene end was trimmed by 0 bases and the J gene end by 3 bases; junction bases not matched to a gene: 5. There are 16 residues in the CDR3. Germline CDR1 KGHSY, CDR2 FQNENV.